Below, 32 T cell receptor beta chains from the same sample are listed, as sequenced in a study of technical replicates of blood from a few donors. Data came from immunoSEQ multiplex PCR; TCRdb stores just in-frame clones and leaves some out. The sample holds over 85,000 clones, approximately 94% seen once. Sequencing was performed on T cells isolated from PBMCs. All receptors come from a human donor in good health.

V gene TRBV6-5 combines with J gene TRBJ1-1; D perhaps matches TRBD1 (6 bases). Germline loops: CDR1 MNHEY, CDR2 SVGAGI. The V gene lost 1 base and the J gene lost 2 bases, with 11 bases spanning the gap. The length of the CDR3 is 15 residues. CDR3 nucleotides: TGTGCCAGCAGTTACTTGGCAGGGGATAACACTGAAGCTTTCTTT. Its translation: CASSYLAGDNTEAFF.

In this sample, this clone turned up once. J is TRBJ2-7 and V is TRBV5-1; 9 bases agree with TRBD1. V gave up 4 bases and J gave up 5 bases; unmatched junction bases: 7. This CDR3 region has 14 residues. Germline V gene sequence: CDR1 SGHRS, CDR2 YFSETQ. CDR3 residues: CASSPRTGDHEQYF. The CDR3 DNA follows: TGCGCCAGCAGCCCCCGGACAGGGGATCACGAGCAGTACTTC.

CDR3 nucleotide sequence: TGTGCCACCAGCAGCACGTCCCGGGAGACCCAGTACTTC. Protein product: CATSSTSRETQYF. V usage is TRBV15 and J usage is TRBJ2-5, with D unresolved. The V end was cut by 3 bases, the J end by 5 bases, with 10 bases between. The CDR3 spans 13 residues. Germline V gene data show CDR1 as LNHNV and CDR2 as YYDKDF (reference sequence).

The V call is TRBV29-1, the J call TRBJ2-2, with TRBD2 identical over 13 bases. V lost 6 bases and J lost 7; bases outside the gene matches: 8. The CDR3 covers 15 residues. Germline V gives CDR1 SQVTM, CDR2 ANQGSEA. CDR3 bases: TGCAGCGTCACAACTAGCGGGAGGGCCAACGGGGAGCTGTTTTTT. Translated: CSVTTSGRANGELFF.

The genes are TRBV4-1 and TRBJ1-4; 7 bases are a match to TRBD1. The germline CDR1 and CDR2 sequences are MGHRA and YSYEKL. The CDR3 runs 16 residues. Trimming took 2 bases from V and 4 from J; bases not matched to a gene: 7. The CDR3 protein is CASSQLPGTVNEKLFF. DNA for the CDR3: TGCGCCAGCAGCCAACTTCCCGGGACAGTTAATGAAAAACTGTTTTTT.

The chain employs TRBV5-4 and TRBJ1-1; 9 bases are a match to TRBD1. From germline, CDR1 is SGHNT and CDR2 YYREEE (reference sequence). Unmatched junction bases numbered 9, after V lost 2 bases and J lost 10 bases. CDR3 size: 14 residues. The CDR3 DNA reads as TGTGCCAGCAGCTTCAGGACAGGGGAAGGGGGAGCTTTCTTT. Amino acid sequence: CASSFRTGEGGAFF.

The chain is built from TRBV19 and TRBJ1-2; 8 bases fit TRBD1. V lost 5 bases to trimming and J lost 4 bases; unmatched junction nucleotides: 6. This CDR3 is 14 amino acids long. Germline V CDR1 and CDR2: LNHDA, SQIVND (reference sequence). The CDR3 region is CASSSRGTGYGYTF. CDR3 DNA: TGTGCCAGTAGTTCCCGGGGGACAGGCTATGGCTACACCTTC.

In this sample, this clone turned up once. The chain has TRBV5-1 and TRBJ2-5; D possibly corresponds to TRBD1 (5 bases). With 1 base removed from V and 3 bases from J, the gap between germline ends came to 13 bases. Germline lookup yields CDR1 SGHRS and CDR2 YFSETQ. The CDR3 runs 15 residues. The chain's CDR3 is CASSLFGREEETQYF. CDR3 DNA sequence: TGCGCCAGCAGCTTGTTTGGCAGGGAAGAAGAGACCCAGTACTTC.

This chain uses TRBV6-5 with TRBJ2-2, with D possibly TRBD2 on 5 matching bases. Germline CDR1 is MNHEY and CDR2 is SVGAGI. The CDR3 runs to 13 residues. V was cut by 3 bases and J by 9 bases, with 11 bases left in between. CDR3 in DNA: TGTGCCAGCAGTTATTTCGGAGGCCGGGAGCTGTTTTTT. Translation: CASSYFGGRELFF.

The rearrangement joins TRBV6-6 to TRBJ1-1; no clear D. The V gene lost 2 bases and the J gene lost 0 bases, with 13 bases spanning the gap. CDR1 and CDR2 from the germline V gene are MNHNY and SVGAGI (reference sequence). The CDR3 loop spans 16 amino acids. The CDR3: CASSYGGVMMNTEAFF. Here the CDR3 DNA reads TGTGCCAGCAGTTACGGCGGAGTAATGATGAACACTGAAGCTTTCTTT.

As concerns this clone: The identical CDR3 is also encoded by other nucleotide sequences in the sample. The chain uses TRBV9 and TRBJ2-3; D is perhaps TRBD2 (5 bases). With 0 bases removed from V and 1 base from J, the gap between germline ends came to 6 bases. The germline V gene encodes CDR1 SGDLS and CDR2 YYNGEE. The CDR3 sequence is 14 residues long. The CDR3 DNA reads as TGTGCCAGCAGCGTAGGAGGGCGCACAGATACGCAGTATTTT. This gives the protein CASSVGGRTDTQYF.

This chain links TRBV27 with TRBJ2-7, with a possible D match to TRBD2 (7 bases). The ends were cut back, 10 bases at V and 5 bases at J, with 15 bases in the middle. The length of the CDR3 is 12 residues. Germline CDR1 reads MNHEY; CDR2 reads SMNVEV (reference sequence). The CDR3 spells CATRTAGNEQYF. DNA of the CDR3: TGTGCCACACGGACAGCGGGGAACGAGCAGTACTTC.

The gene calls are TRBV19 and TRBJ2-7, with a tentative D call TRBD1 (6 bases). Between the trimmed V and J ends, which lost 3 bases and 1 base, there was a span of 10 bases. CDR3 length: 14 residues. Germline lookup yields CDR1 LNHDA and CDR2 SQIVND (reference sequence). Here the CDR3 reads CASSIQGPSYEQYF. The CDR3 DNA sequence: TGTGCCAGTAGTATTCAGGGGCCATCCTACGAGCAGTACTTC.

This CDR3 reads CASSKITSGRGGTGELFF. In nucleotides, the CDR3 is TGTGCCAGCAGCAAAATTACTAGCGGGAGGGGGGGTACCGGGGAGCTGTTTTTT. The chain uses TRBV21-1 and TRBJ2-2; TRBD2, the D gene given by the table, was not confirmed from the DNA. TRBV21-1 is assigned pseudogene status. This CDR3 has 18 residues.

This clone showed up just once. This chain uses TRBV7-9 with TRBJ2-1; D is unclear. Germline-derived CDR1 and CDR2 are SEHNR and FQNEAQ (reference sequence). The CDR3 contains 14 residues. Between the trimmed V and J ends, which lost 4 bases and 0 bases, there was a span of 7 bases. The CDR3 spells CASSSFSSYNEQFF. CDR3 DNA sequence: TGTGCCAGCAGCTCGTTTAGCTCCTACAATGAGCAGTTCTTC.

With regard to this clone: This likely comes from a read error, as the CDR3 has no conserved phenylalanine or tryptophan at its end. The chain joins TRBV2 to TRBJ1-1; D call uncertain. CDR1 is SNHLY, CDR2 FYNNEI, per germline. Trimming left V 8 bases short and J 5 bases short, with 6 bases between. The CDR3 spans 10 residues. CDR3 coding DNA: TGTGCCAGCCGGGATACTGAAGCTTTCCTT. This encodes CASRDTEAFL.

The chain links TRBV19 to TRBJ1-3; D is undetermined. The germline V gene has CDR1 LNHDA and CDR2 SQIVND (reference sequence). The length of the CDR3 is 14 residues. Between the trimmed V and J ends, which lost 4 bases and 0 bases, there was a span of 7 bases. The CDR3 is CASSTGISGNTIYF. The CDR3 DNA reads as TGTGCCAGTAGTACAGGCATCTCTGGAAACACCATATATTTT.

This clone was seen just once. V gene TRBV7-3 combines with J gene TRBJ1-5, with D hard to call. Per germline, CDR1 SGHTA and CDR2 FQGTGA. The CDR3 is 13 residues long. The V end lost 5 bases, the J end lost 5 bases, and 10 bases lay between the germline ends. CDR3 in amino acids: CASSVAGDQPQHF. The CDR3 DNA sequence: TGTGCCAGCAGCGTAGCCGGGGATCAGCCCCAGCATTTT.

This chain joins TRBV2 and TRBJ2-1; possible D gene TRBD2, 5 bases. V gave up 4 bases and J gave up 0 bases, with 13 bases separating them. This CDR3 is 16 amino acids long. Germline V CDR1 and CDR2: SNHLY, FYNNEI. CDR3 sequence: CASSGGSGSSYNEQFF. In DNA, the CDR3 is TGTGCCAGCAGTGGCGGGTCGGGGAGCTCCTACAATGAGCAGTTCTTC.

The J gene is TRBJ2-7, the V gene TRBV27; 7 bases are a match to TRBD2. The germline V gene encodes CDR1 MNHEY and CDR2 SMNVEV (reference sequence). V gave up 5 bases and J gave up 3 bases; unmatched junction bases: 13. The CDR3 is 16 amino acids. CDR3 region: CASSPVPTSVYYEQYF. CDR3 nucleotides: TGTGCCAGCAGTCCGGTACCTACTAGCGTATACTACGAGCAGTACTTC.

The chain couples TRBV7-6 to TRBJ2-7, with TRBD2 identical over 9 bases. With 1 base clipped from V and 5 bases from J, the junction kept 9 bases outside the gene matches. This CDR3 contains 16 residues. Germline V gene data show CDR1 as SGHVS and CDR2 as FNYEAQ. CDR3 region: CASSLGGGRALDEQYF. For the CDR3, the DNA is TGTGCCAGCAGCTTAGGCGGCGGGAGGGCCTTGGACGAGCAGTACTTC.

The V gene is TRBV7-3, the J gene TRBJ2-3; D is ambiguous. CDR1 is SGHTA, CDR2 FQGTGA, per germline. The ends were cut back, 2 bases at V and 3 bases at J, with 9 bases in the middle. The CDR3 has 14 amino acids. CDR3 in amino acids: CASSLARLTDTQYF. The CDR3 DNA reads TGTGCCAGCAGCTTAGCCCGACTTACAGATACGCAGTATTTT. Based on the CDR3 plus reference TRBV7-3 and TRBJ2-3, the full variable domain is GAGVSQTPSNKVTEKGKYVELRCDPISGHTALYWYRQSLGQGPEFLIYFQGTGAADDSGLPNDRFFAVRPEGSVSTLKIQRTERGDSAVYLCASSLARLTDTQYFGPGTRLTVL.

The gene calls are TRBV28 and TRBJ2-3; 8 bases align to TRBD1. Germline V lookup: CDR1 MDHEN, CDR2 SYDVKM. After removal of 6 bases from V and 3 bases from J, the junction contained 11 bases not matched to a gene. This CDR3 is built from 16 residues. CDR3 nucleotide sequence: TGTGCCAGCAGGGCCTCTCAGGGGGCTGGGACAGATACGCAGTATTTT. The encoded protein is CASRASQGAGTDTQYF.

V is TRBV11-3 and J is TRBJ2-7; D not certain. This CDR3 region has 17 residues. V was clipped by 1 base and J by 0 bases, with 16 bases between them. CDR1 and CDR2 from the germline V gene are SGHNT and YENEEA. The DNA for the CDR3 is TGTGCCAGCAGCTTAGTCTCGTGGTACACCCCCTCCTACGAGCAGTACTTC. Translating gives CASSLVSWYTPSYEQYF. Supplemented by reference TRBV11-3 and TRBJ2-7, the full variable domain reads EAGVVQSPRYKIIEKKQPVAFWCNPISGHNTLYWYLQNLGQGPELLIRYENEEAVDDSQLPKDRFSAERLKGVDSTLKIQPAELGDSAVYLCASSLVSWYTPSYEQYFGPGTRLTVT.

In DNA form, the CDR3 reads TGTGCCAGCAGTGGGGACAGGAGACTTTATGAAAAACTGTTTTTT. Residues: CASSGDRRLYEKLFF. The chain uses TRBV28 and TRBJ1-4; 8 bases are shared with TRBD1. Germline V CDR1 and CDR2: MDHEN, SYDVKM. V gave up 5 bases and J gave up 6 bases; unmatched junction bases: 8. The CDR3 sequence is 15 residues long.

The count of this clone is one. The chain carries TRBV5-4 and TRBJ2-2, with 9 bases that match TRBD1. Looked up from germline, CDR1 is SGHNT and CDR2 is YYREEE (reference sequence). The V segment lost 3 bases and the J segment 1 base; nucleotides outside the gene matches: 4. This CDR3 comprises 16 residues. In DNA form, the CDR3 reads TGTGCCAGCAGCTGGGGACAGGGTGTGAACACCGGGGAGCTGTTTTTT. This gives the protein CASSWGQGVNTGELFF.

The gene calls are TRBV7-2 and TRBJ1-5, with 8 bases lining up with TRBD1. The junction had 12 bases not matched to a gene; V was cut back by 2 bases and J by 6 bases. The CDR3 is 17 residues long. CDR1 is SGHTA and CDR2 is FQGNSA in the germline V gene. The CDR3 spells CASSLLPGGADAQPQHF. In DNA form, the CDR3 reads TGTGCCAGCAGCTTACTTCCAGGGGGCGCCGACGCTCAGCCCCAGCATTTT.

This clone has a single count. The CDR3 protein is CASSLGGTSRNEQFF. The CDR3 nucleotides are TGTGCCAGCAGTTTAGGCGGGACTAGTAGGAATGAGCAGTTCTTC. The rearrangement joins TRBV28 to TRBJ2-1, with 8 bases that match TRBD2. This CDR3 spans 15 amino acids. Germline trimming cut 2 bases from V and 7 bases from J; bases unmatched to any gene: 7. The germline CDR1 and CDR2 sequences are MDHEN and SYDVKM. Complete variable domain (other parts from reference TRBV28 and TRBJ2-1): DVKVTQSSRYLVKRTGEKVFLECVQDMDHENMFWYRQDPGLGLRLIYFSYDVKMKEKGDIPEGYSVSREKKERFSLILESASTNQTSMYLCASSLGGTSRNEQFFGPGTRLTVL.

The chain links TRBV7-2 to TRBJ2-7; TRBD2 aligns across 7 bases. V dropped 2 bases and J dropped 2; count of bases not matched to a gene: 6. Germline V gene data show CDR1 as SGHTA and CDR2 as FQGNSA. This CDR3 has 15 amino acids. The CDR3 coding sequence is TGTGCCAGCAGCTTAATGGCGGGAGATACCTACGAGCAGTACTTC. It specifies CASSLMAGDTYEQYF.

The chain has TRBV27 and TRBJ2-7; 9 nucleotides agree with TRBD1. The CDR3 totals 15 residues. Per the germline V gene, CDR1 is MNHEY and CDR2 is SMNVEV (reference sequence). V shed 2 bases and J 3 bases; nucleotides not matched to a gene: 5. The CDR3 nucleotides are TGTGCCAGCAGTTTAGAGGGACAGGGCCTCTACGAGCAGTACTTC. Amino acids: CASSLEGQGLYEQYF.

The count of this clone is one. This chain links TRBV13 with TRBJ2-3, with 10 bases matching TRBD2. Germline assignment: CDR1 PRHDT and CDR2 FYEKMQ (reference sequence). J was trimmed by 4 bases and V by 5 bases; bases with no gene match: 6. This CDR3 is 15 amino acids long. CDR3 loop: CASSAPSGSADTQYF. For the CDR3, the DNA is TGTGCCAGCAGCGCCCCTAGCGGGAGCGCAGATACGCAGTATTTT. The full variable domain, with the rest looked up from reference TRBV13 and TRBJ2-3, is AAGVIQSPRHLIKEKRETATLKCYPIPRHDTVYWYQQGPGQDPQFLISFYEKMQSDKGSIPDRFSAQQFSDYHSELNMSSLELGDSALYFCASSAPSGSADTQYFGPGTRLTVL.

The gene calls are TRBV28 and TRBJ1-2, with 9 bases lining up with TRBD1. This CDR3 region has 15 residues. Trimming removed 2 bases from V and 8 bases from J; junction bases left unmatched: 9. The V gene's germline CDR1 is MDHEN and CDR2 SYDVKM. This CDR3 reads CASSLPGTGTKGYTF. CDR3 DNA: TGTGCCAGCAGTTTACCCGGGACAGGGACTAAGGGCTACACCTTC.